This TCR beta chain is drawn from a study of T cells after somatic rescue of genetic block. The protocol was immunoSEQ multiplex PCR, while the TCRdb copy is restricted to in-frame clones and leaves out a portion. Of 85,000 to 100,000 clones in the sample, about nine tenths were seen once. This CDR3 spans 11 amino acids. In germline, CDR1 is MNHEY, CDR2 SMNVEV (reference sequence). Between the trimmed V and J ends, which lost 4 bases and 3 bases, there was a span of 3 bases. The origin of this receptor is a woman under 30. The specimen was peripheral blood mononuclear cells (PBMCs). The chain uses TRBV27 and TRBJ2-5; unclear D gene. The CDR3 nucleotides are TGTGCCAGCAGTTACGAAGAGACCCAGTACTTC. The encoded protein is CASSYEETQYF.